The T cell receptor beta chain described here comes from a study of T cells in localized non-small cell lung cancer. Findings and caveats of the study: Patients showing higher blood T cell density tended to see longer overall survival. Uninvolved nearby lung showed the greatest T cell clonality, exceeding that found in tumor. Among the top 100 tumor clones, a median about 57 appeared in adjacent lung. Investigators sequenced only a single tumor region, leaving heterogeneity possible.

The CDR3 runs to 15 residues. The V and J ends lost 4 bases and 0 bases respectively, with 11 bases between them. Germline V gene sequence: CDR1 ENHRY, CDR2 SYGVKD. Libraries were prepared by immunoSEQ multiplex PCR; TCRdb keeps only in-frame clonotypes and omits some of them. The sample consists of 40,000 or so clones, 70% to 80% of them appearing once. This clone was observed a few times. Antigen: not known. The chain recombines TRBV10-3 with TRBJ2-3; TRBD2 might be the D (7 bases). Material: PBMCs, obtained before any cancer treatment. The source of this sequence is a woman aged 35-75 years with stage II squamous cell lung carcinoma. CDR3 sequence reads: CAISVGGGSTDTQYF. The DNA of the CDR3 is TGTGCCATCAGTGTGGGAGGGGGTAGCACAGATACGCAGTATTTT.